This T cell receptor (beta chain) derives from a study of T cell repertoires and HLA-DP antigens. Looked up from germline, CDR1 is SQVTM and CDR2 is ANQGSEA. CDR3 size: 13 residues. Between the trimmed V and J ends, which lost 6 bases and 4 bases, there was a span of 15 bases. In the case of this clone: Its antigen is unidentified.

Primers targeted 54 TRBV and 13 TRBJ segments. Assay used: immunoSEQ multiplex PCR; TCRdb lists only in-frame clones, some missing. The table includes around 110,000 clones, 92% detected once. Untouched CD4+ T cells were isolated by negative selection, averaging roughly 98% purity. The rearrangement uses TRBV29-1 and TRBJ2-5; D perhaps matches TRBD1 (5 bases). The sequence was obtained from a woman in her late teens or twenties in good health and CMV-seronegative. The material sequenced was CD4+ T cells from PBMCs. The CDR3 sequence is CSVVNRLAETQYF. The CDR3 DNA follows: TGCAGCGTCGTTAACAGGTTAGCAGAGACCCAGTACTTC.